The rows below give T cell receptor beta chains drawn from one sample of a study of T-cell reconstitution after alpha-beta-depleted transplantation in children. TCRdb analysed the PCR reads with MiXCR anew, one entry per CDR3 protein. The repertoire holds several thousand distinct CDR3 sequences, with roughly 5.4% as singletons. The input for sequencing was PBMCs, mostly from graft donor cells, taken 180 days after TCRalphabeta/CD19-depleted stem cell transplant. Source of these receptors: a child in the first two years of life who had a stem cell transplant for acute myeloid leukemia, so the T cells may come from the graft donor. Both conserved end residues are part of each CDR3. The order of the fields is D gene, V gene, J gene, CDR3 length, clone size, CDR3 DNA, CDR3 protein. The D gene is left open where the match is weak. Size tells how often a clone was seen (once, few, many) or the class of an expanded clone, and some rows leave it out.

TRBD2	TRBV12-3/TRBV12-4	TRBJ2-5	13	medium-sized	TGTGCCAGCAAGCGGGGATGGCAAGAGACCCAGTACTTC	CASKRGWQETQYF
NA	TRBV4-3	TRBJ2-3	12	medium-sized	TGCGCCAGCAGCCAAGACCACGCTACGCAGTATTTT	CASSQDHATQYF
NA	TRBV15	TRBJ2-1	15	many	TGTGCCACCAGCAGAGACCTGGGAGTGTACAATGAGCAGTTCTTC	CATSRDLGVYNEQFF
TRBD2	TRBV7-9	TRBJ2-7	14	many	TGTGCCAGCAGCTTCTCGGGACTAGGCTACGAGCAGTACTTC	CASSFSGLGYEQYF
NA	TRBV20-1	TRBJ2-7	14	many	TGCAGTGCGACCCTGGCTAACCCTGCCTACGAGCAGTACTTC	CSATLANPAYEQYF
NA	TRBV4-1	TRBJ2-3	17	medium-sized	TGCGCCAGCAGCCAAGGTTCAGGGGGGCCATTCACAGATACGCAGTATTTT	CASSQGSGGPFTDTQYF
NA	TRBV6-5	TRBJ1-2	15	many	TGTGCCAGCAGTTACTCGACGGGGGCGAACTATGGCTACACCTTC	CASSYSTGANYGYTF
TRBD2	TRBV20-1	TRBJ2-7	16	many	TGCAGTGCTAGAGGACTAGCGGGAGGTCCGACCTACGAGCAGTACTTC	CSARGLAGGPTYEQYF
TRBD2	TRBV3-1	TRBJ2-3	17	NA	TGTGCCAGCACCATGGATCCAGCGGGAGGAGCGGCAGATACGCAGTATTTT	CASTMDPAGGAADTQYF
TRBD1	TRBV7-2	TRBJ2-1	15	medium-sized	TGTGCCAGCAGCTTAACGCAAACAGGGGGTTACGAGCAGTTCTTC	CASSLTQTGGYEQFF
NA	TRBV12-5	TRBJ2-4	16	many	TGTGCTAGTGGTTTGGGGTCAGCGGACCAAAAAAACATTCAGTACTTC	CASGLGSADQKNIQYF
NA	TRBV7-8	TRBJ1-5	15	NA	TGTGCCAGCAGCTTAGGTGGACAAGATCATCAGCCCCAGCATTTT	CASSLGGQDHQPQHF
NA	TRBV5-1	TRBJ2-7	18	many	TGCGCCAGCAGCTTGGGGCCCTTGGGGACAACCCCACCCTACGAGCAGTACTTC	CASSLGPLGTTPPYEQYF
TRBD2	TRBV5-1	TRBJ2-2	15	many	TGCGCCAGCAGCCCCCCGGCGGGGGACACCGGGGAGCTGTTTTTT	CASSPPAGDTGELFF
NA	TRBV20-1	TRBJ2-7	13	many	TGCAGTGCTTCGGACGGGAGCTCCTACGAGCAGTACTTC	CSASDGSSYEQYF
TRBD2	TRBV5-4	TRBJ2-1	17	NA	TGTGCCAGCAGCTTGGGACTAGCGGGACCCAATAACAATGAGCAGTTCTTC	CASSLGLAGPNNNEQFF
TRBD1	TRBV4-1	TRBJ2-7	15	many	TGCGCCAGCAGCCCCGGGACAGTACCGAACTACGAGCAGTACTTC	CASSPGTVPNYEQYF
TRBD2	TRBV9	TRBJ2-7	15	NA	TGTGCCAGCAGCCCATGGACTAGCGGGGGTTACGAGCAGTACTTC	CASSPWTSGGYEQYF
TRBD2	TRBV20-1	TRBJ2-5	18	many	TGCAGTGCTAGAGATCGCCTTAGCGGGAGGAGAGGGCAAGAGACCCAGTACTTC	CSARDRLSGRRGQETQYF
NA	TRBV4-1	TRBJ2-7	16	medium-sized	TGCGCCAGCAGCCAAGAAGGGAAACAGGGTTGGTACGAGCAGTACTTC	CASSQEGKQGWYEQYF
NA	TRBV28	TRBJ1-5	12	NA	TGTGCCAGCGGGGGGGGCAATCAGCCCCAGCATTTT	CASGGGNQPQHF
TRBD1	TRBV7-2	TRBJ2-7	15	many	TGTGCCAGCAGCTTAAGCGCCCCGGGACAGGGCGAGCAGTACTTC	CASSLSAPGQGEQYF
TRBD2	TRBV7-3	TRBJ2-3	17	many	TGTGCCAGCAGCCCAGGCACTAGCGGGAGAGCGTCGGATACGCAGTATTTT	CASSPGTSGRASDTQYF